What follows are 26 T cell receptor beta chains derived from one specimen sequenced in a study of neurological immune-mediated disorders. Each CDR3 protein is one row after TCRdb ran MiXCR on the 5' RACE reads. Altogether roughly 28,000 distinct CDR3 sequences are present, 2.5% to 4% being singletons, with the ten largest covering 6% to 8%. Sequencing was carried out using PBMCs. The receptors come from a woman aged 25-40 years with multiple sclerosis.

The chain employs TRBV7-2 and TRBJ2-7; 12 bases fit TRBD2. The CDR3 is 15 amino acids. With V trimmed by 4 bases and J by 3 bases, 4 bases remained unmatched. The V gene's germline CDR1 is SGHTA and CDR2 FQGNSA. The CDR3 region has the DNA TGTGCCAGCAGCTCACGGACTAGCGGGATCTACGAGCAGTACTTC. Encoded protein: CASSSRTSGIYEQYF.

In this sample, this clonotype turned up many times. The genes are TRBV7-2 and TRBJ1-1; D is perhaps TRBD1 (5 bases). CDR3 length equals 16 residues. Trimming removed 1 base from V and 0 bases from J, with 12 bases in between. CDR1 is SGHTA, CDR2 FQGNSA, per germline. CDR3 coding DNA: TGTGCCAGCAGCTTAGTCAGGACATCCATGAACACTGAAGCTTTCTTT. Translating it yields CASSLVRTSMNTEAFF.

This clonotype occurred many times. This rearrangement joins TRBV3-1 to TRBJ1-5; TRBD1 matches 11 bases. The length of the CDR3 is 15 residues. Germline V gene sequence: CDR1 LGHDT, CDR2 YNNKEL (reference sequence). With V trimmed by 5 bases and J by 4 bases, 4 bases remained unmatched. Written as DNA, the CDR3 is TGTGCCAGCAGCGACCGGGACAGGGGGAATCAGCCCCAGCATTTT. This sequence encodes CASSDRDRGNQPQHF. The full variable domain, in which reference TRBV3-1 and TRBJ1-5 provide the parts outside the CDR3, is DTAVSQTPKYLVTQMGNDKSIKCEQNLGHDTMYWYKQDSKKFLKIMFSYNNKELIINETVPNRFSPKSPDKAHLNLHINSLELGDSAVYFCASSDRDRGNQPQHFGDGTRLSIL.

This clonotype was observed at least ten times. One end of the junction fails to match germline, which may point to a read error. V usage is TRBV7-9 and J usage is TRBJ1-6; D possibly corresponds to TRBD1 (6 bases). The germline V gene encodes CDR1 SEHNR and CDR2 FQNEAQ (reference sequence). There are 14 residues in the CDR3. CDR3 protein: CASSVQGQNSPLNF. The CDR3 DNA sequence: TGTGCCAGCAGCGTCCAGGGGCAGAATTCACCCCTCAACTTT.

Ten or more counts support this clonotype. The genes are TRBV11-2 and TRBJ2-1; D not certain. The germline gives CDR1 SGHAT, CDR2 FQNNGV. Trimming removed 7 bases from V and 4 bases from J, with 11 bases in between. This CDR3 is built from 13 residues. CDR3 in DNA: TGTGCCAGCACCGCGTCCCCGTACAATGAGCAGTTCTTC. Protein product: CASTASPYNEQFF.

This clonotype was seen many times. The CDR3 DNA follows: TGTGCCAGCAGCTTTCTATGGGCGGGGGCCTACAATGAGCAGTTCTTC. This gives the protein CASSFLWAGAYNEQFF. The chain employs TRBV7-8 and TRBJ2-1; TRBD2 agrees at 7 bases. CDR1 is SGHVS and CDR2 is FQNEAQ in the germline V gene. The CDR3 is made up of 16 amino acids. V dropped 3 bases and J dropped 2; count of bases not matched to a gene: 7.

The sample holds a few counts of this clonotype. CDR3 in amino acids: CASTTIRAGTGNLKAQHF. The CDR3 DNA sequence: TGTGCCAGCACTACAATCCGAGCCGGGACAGGGAACTTAAAGGCCCAGCATTTT. The chain employs TRBV6-2 or TRBV6-3 and TRBJ1-5, with 9 bases fitting TRBD1. V was pared by 7 bases and J by 11 bases, with 24 bases of the junction left unmatched. CDR1 MNHEY and CDR2 SVGEGT come from the germline V gene. The CDR3 is 18 residues long.

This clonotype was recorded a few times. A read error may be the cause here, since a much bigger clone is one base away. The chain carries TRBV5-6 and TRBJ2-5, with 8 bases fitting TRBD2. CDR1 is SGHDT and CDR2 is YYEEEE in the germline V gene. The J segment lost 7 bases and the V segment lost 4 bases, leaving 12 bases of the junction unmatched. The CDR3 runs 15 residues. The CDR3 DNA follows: TGTGCCAGCAGCCCCGGGACTAGAGGAGCGGGGACCCAGTACTTC. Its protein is CASSPGTRGAGTQYF.

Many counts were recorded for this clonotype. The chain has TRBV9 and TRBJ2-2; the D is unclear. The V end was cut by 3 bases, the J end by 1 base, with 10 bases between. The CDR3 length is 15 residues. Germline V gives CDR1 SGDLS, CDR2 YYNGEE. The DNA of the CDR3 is TGTGCCAGCAGCGGGGCACATCGGAACACCGGGGAGCTGTTTTTT. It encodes CASSGAHRNTGELFF. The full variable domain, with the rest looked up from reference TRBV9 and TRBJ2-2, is DSGVTQTPKHLITATGQRVTLRCSPRSGDLSVYWYQQSLDQGLQFLIQYYNGEERAKGNILERFSAQQFPDLHSELNLSSLELGDSALYFCASSGAHRNTGELFFGEGSRLTVL.

CDR3 loop: CSAMGQGASGELFF. In nucleotides, the CDR3 is TGCAGTGCTATGGGCCAGGGGGCTAGCGGGGAGCTGTTTTTT. The chain carries TRBV20-1 and TRBJ2-2, with TRBD1 identical over 8 bases. The germline V gene has CDR1 DFQATT and CDR2 SNEGSKA (reference sequence). The CDR3 runs 14 residues. The ends lost 4 bases at V and 7 bases at J; junction bases unmatched: 8.

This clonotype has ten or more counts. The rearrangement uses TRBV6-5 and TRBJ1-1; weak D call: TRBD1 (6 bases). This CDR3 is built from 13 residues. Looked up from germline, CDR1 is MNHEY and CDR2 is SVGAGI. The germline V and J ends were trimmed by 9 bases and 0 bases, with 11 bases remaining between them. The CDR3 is CASGQNLNTEAFF. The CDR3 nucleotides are TGTGCCAGTGGACAGAATTTGAACACTGAAGCTTTCTTT.

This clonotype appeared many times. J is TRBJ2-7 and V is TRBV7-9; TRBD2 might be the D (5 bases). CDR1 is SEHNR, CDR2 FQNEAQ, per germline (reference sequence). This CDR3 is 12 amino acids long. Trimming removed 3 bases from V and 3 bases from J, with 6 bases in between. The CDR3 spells CASSFSGYEQYF. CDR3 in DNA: TGTGCCAGCAGCTTCAGCGGCTACGAGCAGTACTTC. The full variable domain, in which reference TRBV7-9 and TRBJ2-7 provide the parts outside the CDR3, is DTGVSQNPRHKITKRGQNVTFRCDPISEHNRLYWYRQTLGQGPEFLTYFQNEAQLEKSRLLSDRFSAERPKGSFSTLEIQRTEQGDSAMYLCASSFSGYEQYFGPGTRLTVT.

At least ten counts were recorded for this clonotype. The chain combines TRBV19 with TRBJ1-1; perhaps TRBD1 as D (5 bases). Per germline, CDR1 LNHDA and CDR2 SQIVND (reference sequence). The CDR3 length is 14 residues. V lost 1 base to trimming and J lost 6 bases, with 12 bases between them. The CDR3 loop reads CASSIAGGAAEAFF. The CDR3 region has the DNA TGTGCCAGTAGTATAGCCGGAGGGGCAGCTGAAGCTTTCTTT.

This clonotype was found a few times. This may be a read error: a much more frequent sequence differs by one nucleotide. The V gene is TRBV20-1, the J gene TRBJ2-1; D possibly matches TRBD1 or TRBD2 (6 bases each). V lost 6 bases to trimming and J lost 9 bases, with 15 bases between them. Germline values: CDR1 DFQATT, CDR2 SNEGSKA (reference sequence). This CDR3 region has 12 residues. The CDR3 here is CSARKGGGEQFF. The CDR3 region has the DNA TGCAGTGCCAGAAAGGGGGGAGGTGAGCAGTTCTTC.

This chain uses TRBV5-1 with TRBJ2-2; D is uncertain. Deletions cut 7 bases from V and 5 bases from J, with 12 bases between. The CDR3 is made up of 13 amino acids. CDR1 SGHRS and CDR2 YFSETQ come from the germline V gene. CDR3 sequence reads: CASGRTGTGELFF. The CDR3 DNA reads TGCGCCAGCGGCAGGACGGGTACCGGGGAGCTGTTTTTT.

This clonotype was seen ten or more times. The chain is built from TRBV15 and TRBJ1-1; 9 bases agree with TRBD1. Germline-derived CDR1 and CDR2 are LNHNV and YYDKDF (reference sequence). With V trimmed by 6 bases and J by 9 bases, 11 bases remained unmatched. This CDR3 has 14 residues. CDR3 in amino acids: CATRPGQGRGKAFF. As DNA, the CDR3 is TGTGCCACCAGGCCGGGACAGGGCCGGGGGAAAGCTTTCTTT.

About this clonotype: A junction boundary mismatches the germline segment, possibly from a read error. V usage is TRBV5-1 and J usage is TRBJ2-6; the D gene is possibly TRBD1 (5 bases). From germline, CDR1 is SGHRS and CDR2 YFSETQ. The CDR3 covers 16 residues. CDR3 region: CASSFRDPSGAKVLTF. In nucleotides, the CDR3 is TGCGCCAGCAGCTTCAGGGATCCCTCTGGGGCCAAAGTCCTGACTTTC.

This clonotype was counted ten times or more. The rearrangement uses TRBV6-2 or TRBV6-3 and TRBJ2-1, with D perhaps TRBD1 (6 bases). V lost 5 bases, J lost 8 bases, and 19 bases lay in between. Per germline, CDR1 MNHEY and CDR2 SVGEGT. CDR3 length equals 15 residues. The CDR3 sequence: CASSHTGFGRDEQFF. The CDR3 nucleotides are TGTGCCAGCAGTCATACAGGGTTCGGTAGAGATGAGCAGTTCTTC.

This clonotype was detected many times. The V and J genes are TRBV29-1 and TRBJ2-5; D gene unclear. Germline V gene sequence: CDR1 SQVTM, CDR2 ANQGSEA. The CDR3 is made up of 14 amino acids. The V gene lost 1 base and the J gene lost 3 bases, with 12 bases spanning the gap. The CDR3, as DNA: TGCAGCGTTGAAGGACACAAATCAGAAGAGACCCAGTACTTC. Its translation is CSVEGHKSEETQYF.

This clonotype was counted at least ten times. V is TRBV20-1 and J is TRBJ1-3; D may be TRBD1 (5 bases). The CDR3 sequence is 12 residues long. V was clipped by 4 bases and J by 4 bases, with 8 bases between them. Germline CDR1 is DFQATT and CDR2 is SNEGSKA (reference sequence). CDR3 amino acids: CSATWTGNTIYF. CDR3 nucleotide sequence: TGCAGTGCTACTTGGACAGGAAACACCATATATTTT.

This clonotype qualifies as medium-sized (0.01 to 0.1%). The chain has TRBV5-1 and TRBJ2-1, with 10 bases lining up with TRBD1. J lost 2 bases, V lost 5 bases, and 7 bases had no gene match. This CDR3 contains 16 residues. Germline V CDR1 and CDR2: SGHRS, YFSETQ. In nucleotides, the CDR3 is TGCGCCAGCAGATTTTCGGGGACAGGGGCCTACAATGAGCAGTTCTTC. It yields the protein CASRFSGTGAYNEQFF.

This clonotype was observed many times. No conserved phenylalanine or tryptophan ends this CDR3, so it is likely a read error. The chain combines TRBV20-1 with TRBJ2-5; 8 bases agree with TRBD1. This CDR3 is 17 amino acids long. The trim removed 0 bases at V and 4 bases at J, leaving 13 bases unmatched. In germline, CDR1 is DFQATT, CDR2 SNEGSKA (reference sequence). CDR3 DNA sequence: TGCAGTGCTAGAGATTCCATCCCGGGACAGGAGAGAGAGACCCAGTACAAC. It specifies CSARDSIPGQERETQYN.

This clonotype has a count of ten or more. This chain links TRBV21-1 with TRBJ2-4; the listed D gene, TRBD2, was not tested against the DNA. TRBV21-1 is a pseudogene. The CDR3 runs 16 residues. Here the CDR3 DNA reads TGTGCCAGCAGCACGACGACAGAAACAGGCCCTAAAATTCAGTACTTC. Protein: CASSTTTETGPKIQYF.

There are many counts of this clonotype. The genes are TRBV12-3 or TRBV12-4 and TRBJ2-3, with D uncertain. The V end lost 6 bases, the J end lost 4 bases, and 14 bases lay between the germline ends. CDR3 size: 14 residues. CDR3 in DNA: TGTGCCAGCAGCCAACACCTCTCCTCAGATACGCAGTATTTT. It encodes CASSQHLSSDTQYF.

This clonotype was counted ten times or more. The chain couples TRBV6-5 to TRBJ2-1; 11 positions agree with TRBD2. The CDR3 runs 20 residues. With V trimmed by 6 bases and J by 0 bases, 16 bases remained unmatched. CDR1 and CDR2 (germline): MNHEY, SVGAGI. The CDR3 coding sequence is TGTGCCAGCAGCTCCGGAAACTTAGCGGGAGGGTATAGCTCCTACAATGAGCAGTTCTTC. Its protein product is CASSSGNLAGGYSSYNEQFF.

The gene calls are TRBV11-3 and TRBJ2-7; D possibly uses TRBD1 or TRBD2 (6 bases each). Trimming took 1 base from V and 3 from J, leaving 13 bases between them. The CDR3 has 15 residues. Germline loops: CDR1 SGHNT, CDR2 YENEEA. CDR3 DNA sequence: TGTGCCAGCAGCTTAGGAGGAGGGGGGTACTACGAGCAGTACTTC. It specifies CASSLGGGGYYEQYF.